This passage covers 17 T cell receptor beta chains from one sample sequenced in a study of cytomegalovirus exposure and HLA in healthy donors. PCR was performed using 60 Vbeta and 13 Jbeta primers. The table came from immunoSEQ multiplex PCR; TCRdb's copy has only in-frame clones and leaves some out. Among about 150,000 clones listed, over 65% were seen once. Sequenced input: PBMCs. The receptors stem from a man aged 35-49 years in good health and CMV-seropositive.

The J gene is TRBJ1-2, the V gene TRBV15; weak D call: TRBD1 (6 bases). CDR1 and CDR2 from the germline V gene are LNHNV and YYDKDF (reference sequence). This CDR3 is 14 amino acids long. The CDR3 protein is CATGKVGGLGGYTF. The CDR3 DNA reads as TGTGCTACCGGGAAAGTAGGGGGACTAGGAGGCTACACCTTC.

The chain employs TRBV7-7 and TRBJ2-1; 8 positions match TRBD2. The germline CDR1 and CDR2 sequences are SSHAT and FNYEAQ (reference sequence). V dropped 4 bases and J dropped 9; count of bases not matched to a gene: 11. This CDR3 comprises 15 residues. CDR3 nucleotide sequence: TGTGCCAGCAGCTCGGGACTAGTGGGGCCTCCTGAGCAGTTCTTC. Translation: CASSSGLVGPPEQFF.

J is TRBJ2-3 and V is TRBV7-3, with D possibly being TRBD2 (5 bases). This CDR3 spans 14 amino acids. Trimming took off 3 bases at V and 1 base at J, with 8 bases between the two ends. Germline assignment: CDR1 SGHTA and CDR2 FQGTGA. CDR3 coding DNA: TGTGCCAGCAGCTTTGGGCGGGGCACAGATACGCAGTATTTT. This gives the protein CASSFGRGTDTQYF.

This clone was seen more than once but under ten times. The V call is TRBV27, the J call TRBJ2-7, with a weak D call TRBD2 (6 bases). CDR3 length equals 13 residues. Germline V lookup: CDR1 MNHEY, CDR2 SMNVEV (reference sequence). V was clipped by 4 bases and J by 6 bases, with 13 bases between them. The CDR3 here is CASSSTAAGEQYF. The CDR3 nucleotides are TGTGCCAGCAGTTCTACGGCAGCGGGCGAGCAGTACTTC.

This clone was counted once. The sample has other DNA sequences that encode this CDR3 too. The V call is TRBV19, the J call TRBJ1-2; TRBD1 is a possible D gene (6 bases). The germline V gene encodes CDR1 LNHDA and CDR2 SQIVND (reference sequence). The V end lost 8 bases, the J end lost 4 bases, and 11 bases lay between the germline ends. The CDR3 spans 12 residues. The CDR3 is CASRTGFYGYTF. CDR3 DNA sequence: TGTGCCAGTCGTACAGGGTTCTATGGCTACACCTTC.

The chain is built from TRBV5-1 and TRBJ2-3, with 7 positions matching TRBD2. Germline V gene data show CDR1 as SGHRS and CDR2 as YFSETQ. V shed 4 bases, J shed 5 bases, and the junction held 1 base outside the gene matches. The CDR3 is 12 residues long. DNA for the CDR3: TGCGCCAGCAGCAGGACTAGAGATACGCAGTATTTT. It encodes CASSRTRDTQYF.

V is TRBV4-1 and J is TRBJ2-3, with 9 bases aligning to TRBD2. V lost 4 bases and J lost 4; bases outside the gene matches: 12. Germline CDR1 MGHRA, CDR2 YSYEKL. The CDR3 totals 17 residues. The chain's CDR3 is CASSRLQGSGSADTQYF. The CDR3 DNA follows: TGCGCCAGCAGCCGCCTACAGGGTAGCGGGAGCGCAGATACGCAGTATTTT.

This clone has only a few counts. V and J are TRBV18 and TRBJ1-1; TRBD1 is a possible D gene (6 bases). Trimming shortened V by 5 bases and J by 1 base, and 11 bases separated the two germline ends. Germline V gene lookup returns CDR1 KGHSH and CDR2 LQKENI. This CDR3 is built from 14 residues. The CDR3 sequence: CASSSKGGNTEAFF. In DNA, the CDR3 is TGTGCCAGCTCATCAAAAGGGGGGAACACTGAAGCTTTCTTT.

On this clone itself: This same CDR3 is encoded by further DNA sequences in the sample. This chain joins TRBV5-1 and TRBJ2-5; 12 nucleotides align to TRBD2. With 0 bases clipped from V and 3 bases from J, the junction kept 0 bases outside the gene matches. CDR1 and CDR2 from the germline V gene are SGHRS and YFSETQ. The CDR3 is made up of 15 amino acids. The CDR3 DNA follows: TGCGCCAGCAGCTTGGGGACTAGCGGGGAAGAGACCCAGTACTTC. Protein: CASSLGTSGEETQYF.

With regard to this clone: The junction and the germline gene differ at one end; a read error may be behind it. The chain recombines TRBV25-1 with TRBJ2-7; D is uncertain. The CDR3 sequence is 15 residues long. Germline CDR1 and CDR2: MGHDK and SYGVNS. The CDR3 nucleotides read TGTGTCAGCAGTGCACTTAATCACAGCTCCTACGAGCAGTACTTC. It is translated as CVSSALNHSSYEQYF.

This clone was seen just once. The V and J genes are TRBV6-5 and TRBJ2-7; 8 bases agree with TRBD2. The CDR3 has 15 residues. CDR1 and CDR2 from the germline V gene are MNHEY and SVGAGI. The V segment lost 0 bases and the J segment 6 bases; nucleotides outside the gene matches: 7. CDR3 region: CASSYSTVLAVEQYF. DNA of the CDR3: TGTGCCAGCAGTTACTCGACAGTACTAGCGGTCGAGCAGTACTTC.

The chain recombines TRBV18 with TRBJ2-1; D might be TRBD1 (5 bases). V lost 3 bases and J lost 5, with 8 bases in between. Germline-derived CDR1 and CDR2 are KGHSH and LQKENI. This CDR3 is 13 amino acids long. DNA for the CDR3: TGTGCCAGCTCACCGGGGCTAGACAATGAGCAGTTCTTC. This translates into CASSPGLDNEQFF.

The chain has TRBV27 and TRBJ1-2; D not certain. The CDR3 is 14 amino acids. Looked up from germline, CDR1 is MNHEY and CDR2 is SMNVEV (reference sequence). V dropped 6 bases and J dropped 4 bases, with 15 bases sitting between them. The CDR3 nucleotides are TGTGCCAGCAGCCCCACATCATTCTTCTATGGCTACACCTTC. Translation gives CASSPTSFFYGYTF.

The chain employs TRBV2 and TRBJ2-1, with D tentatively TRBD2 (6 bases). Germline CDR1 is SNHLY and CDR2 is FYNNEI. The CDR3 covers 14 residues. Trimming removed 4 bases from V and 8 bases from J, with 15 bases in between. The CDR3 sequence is CASSVEGTSYEQFF. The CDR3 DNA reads TGTGCCAGCAGTGTCGAGGGGACTTCATATGAGCAGTTCTTC.

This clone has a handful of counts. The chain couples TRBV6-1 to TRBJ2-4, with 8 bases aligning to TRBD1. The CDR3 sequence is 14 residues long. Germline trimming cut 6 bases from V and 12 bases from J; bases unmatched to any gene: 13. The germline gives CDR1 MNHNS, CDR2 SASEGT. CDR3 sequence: CASSQETGAGSQYF. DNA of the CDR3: TGTGCCAGCAGCCAAGAGACAGGGGCAGGCAGTCAGTACTTC.

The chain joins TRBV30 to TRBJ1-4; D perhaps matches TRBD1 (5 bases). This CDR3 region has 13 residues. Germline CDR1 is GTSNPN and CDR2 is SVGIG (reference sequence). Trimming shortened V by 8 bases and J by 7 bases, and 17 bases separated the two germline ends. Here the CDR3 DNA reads TGTGCCCGAGCGGGGCTTTCGGGTGAAAAACTGTTTTTT. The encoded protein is CARAGLSGEKLFF.

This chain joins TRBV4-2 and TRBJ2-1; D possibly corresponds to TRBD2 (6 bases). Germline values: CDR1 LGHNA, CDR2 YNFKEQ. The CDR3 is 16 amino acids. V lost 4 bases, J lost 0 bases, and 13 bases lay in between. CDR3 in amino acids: CASSRPLADSYNEQFF. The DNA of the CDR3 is TGTGCCAGCAGCCGTCCCTTAGCGGACTCCTACAATGAGCAGTTCTTC.